Listed here are 28 T cell receptor beta chains from one sample, sequenced in a study of cytomegalovirus exposure and HLA in healthy donors. Primers included in the PCR were 60 Vbeta and 13 Jbeta primers. Repertoires were generated with immunoSEQ multiplex PCR, while TCRdb's copy carries only in-frame clones and drops some. The table has 130,000 or so clones, approximately 70% seen once; the top ten hold under 7.5%. The sequenced sample was PBMCs. The source of these receptors is a woman aged 55-75 years in good health and CMV-seronegative.

Notes on this clone: Distinct nucleotide sequences in the sample also encode this CDR3. This chain connects TRBV4-1 to TRBJ2-7; 7 nucleotides align to TRBD1. Unmatched junction bases numbered 3, after V lost 0 bases and J lost 1 base. Germline CDR1 is MGHRA and CDR2 is YSYEKL. The CDR3 runs to 15 residues. CDR3 bases: TGCGCCAGCAGCCAAGACTGGGGACAGTCCTACGAGCAGTACTTC. Translating gives CASSQDWGQSYEQYF.

V is TRBV5-4 and J is TRBJ2-3; 10 bases line up with TRBD1. The CDR3 loop spans 14 amino acids. V lost 4 bases, J lost 6 bases, and 5 bases stayed unmatched. Germline assignment: CDR1 SGHNT and CDR2 YYREEE (reference sequence). The CDR3 DNA follows: TGTGCCAGCAGCCCGGGACAGGGGAGGGATACGCAGTATTTT. Residues: CASSPGQGRDTQYF.

The V gene is TRBV5-8, the J gene TRBJ2-1; 12 positions agree with TRBD2. Germline V gives CDR1 SGHTS, CDR2 YDEGEE. The CDR3 consists of 17 residues. The trim removed 0 bases at V and 6 bases at J, leaving 7 bases unmatched. The CDR3 loop reads CASSLGLAGGRINEQFF. The CDR3, as DNA: TGTGCCAGCAGCTTGGGGCTAGCGGGGGGGCGAATCAATGAGCAGTTCTTC.

V usage is TRBV7-2 and J usage is TRBJ2-2; no definite D call. The CDR3 totals 13 residues. The V gene's germline CDR1 is SGHTA and CDR2 FQGNSA. V was cut by 2 bases and J by 8 bases, with 9 bases left in between. CDR3 DNA: TGTGCCAGCAGCTTACGGCGGTCGGGGGAGCTGTTTTTT. It is translated as CASSLRRSGELFF.

The chain couples TRBV5-1 to TRBJ2-7; 8 nucleotides agree with TRBD1. The CDR3 runs to 14 residues. The V gene's germline CDR1 is SGHRS and CDR2 YFSETQ. The V segment lost 3 bases and the J segment 4 bases; nucleotides outside the gene matches: 6. CDR3 DNA sequence: TGCGCCAGCAGCTCCGGACAGGGATCGTACGAGCAGTACTTC. Translated: CASSSGQGSYEQYF.

The chain has TRBV10-2 and TRBJ2-3, with D uncertain. The V gene's germline CDR1 is WSHSY and CDR2 SAAADI. V gave up 7 bases and J gave up 1 base, with 6 bases separating them. The CDR3 runs to 12 residues. CDR3 sequence reads: CASTQGTDTQYF. For the CDR3, the DNA is TGCGCCAGCACCCAGGGCACAGATACGCAGTATTTT.

This chain links TRBV2 with TRBJ1-1, with 9 bases identical to TRBD1. This CDR3 spans 14 amino acids. Germline trimming cut 8 bases from V and 1 base from J; bases unmatched to any gene: 5. Germline assignment: CDR1 SNHLY and CDR2 FYNNEI. The chain's CDR3 is CASGQGWGNTEAFF. As DNA, the CDR3 is TGTGCCAGCGGACAGGGGTGGGGGAACACTGAAGCTTTCTTT.

CDR3 amino acids: CASSGTGVHEQFF. In DNA form, the CDR3 reads TGTGCTAGCTCCGGGACAGGGGTCCATGAGCAGTTCTTC. J is TRBJ2-1 and V is TRBV12-5, with 10 bases aligning to TRBD1. Germline CDR1 reads LGHNT; CDR2 reads FRNRAP. The CDR3 consists of 13 residues. V trimming: 9 bases; J trimming: 8 bases; junction bases outside the gene matches: 7.

V usage is TRBV29-1 and J usage is TRBJ2-5, with TRBD1 identical over 10 bases. This CDR3 is 16 amino acids long. Unmatched junction bases numbered 12, after V lost 6 bases and J lost 2 bases. CDR1 is SQVTM and CDR2 is ANQGSEA in the germline V gene. The CDR3 is CSVGTGATLLQETQYF. DNA of the CDR3: TGCAGCGTCGGGACAGGGGCAACCCTTTTACAAGAGACCCAGTACTTC. The full variable domain, completed using reference TRBV29-1 and TRBJ2-5, is SAVISQKPSRDICQRGTSLTIQCQVDSQVTMMFWYRQQPGQSLTLIATANQGSEATYESGFVIDKFPISRPNLTFSTLTVSNMSPEDSSIYLCSVGTGATLLQETQYFGPGTRLLVL.

With respect to this clone: The sample contains more than one DNA sequence encoding this CDR3. This chain connects TRBV28 to TRBJ1-5; D is undetermined. This CDR3 spans 13 amino acids. The germline V and J ends were trimmed by 1 base and 2 bases, with 3 bases remaining between them. Germline V gene sequence: CDR1 MDHEN, CDR2 SYDVKM. CDR3 amino acids: CASSLSGNQPQHF. Written as DNA, the CDR3 is TGTGCCAGCAGTTTATCGGGCAATCAGCCCCAGCATTTT.

This CDR3 reads CASSDQTGDYGYTF. CDR3 nucleotide sequence: TGTGCCAGCAGTGACCAGACAGGGGACTATGGCTACACCTTC. V usage is TRBV2 and J usage is TRBJ1-2, with TRBD1 matching over 8 bases. Germline lookup yields CDR1 SNHLY and CDR2 FYNNEI. The CDR3 totals 14 residues. With 3 bases clipped from V and 3 bases from J, the junction kept 3 bases outside the gene matches.

This clone was seen a few times. CDR3 sequence: CASSILEDSEAFF. CDR3 DNA: TGTGCCAGTAGTATATTGGAGGACAGTGAAGCTTTCTTT. This rearrangement joins TRBV19 to TRBJ1-1; possible D gene TRBD1, 6 bases. CDR1 is LNHDA, CDR2 SQIVND, per germline (reference sequence). The V end was cut by 2 bases, the J end by 7 bases, with 11 bases between. CDR3 size: 13 residues. The entire variable domain, with the rest obtained from reference TRBV19 and TRBJ1-1, is as follows: DGGITQSPKYLFRKEGQNVTLSCEQNLNHDAMYWYRQDPGQGLRLIYYSQIVNDFQKGDIAEGYSVSREKKESFPLTVTSAQKNPTAFYLCASSILEDSEAFFGQGTRLTVV.

V usage is TRBV29-1 and J usage is TRBJ2-7, with D perhaps matching TRBD1 (5 bases). The CDR3 runs 13 residues. Germline CDR1 SQVTM, CDR2 ANQGSEA. The V and J ends lost 6 bases and 2 bases respectively, with 14 bases between them. CDR3 nucleotides: TGCAGCGTCGCACAGGCTCCAACCTACGAGCAGTACTTC. Residues: CSVAQAPTYEQYF.

This chain uses TRBV9 with TRBJ2-1; TRBD1 agrees at 8 bases. V lost 2 bases to trimming and J lost 8 bases; unmatched junction nucleotides: 6. Germline V lookup: CDR1 SGDLS, CDR2 YYNGEE. The CDR3 is 14 residues long. Written as DNA, the CDR3 is TGTGCCAGCAGCGTGGACAGGGATTGGGATGAGCAGTTCTTC. It yields the protein CASSVDRDWDEQFF.

This clone was found a few times. The J gene is TRBJ1-1, the V gene TRBV19, with D tentatively TRBD1 (6 bases). The germline gives CDR1 LNHDA, CDR2 SQIVND (reference sequence). The CDR3 extends over 14 amino acids. V was pared by 4 bases and J by 0 bases, with 9 bases between. The CDR3 region is CASSTEGVNTEAFF. CDR3 coding DNA: TGTGCCAGTAGTACCGAGGGGGTGAACACTGAAGCTTTCTTT.

This clone was observed a few times. J is TRBJ2-7 and V is TRBV4-1; 11 bases match TRBD1. In germline, CDR1 is MGHRA, CDR2 YSYEKL. CDR3 length equals 15 residues. Unmatched junction bases numbered 8, after V lost 3 bases and J lost 7 bases. The CDR3 region has the DNA TGCGCCAGCAGCCACCCGGGACAGGGGGTGGGGGAGCAGTACTTC. Its protein product is CASSHPGQGVGEQYF.

This clone was recorded only once. The gene calls are TRBV21-1 and TRBJ2-5; TRBD1, the D gene given by the table, was not confirmed from the DNA. TRBV21-1 is recorded as a pseudogene. The CDR3 runs 15 residues. The CDR3 coding sequence is TGTGCCAGCAGCAAGCAGGGGACATACCAAGAGACCCAGTACTTC. This gives the protein CASSKQGTYQETQYF.

This clone showed up just once. The chain carries TRBV10-3 and TRBJ2-1, with TRBD2 matching 12 bases. The CDR3 loop spans 14 amino acids. With 8 bases clipped from V and 6 bases from J, the junction kept 5 bases outside the gene matches. The germline CDR1 and CDR2 sequences are ENHRY and SYGVKD. Here the CDR3 DNA reads TGTGCCATCGGAGGGACTAGCGGGTTCAATGAGCAGTTCTTC. As protein: CAIGGTSGFNEQFF.

The chain uses TRBV7-6 and TRBJ1-3; 9 positions match TRBD1. The CDR3 covers 16 residues. V lost 3 bases and J lost 0; bases outside the gene matches: 3. Germline V gene data show CDR1 as SGHVS and CDR2 as FNYEAQ. The CDR3: CASSFRQGGSGNTIYF. In nucleotides, the CDR3 is TGTGCCAGCAGCTTCCGACAGGGGGGCTCTGGAAACACCATATATTTT. The variable domain in full, completed from reference TRBV7-6 and TRBJ1-3, reads GAGVSQSPRYKVTKRGQDVALRCDPISGHVSLYWYRQALGQGPEFLTYFNYEAQQDKSGLPNDRFSAERPEGSISTLTIQRTEQRDSAMYRCASSFRQGGSGNTIYFGEGSWLTVV.

The gene calls are TRBV19 and TRBJ2-1; tentative D call: TRBD1 (5 bases). V was pared by 8 bases and J by 5 bases, with 16 bases between. CDR3 size: 14 residues. Germline CDR1 and CDR2: LNHDA and SQIVND (reference sequence). The CDR3 DNA reads as TGTGCCAGTTGCGACAGCCGATGGAACAATGAGCAGTTCTTC. Its protein product is CASCDSRWNNEQFF.

This clone was found many times. V is TRBV5-1 and J is TRBJ1-4; 7 positions agree with TRBD1. Trimming at V came to 4 bases and at J to 1 base, leaving 7 bases not matched to a gene. The CDR3 has 16 amino acids. The germline CDR1 and CDR2 sequences are SGHRS and YFSETQ. CDR3 DNA: TGCGCCAGCAGCACCAGGGGGGACGGAACTAATGAAAAACTGTTTTTT. Translated: CASSTRGDGTNEKLFF. Full variable domain (outside the CDR3, taken from reference TRBV5-1 and TRBJ1-4): KAGVTQTPRYLIKTRGQQVTLSCSPISGHRSVSWYQQTPGQGLQFLFEYFSETQRNKGNFPGRFSGRQFSNSRSEMNVSTLELGDSALYLCASSTRGDGTNEKLFFGSGTQLSVL.

This chain joins TRBV20-1 and TRBJ2-5; D ambiguous. With 0 bases removed from V and 5 bases from J, the gap between germline ends came to 4 bases. The CDR3 consists of 11 residues. Germline assignment: CDR1 DFQATT and CDR2 SNEGSKA (reference sequence). CDR3 loop: CSAREEETQYF. The CDR3 DNA sequence: TGCAGTGCTAGAGAGGAGGAGACCCAGTACTTC.

The chain joins TRBV5-4 to TRBJ2-3; 16 bases map to TRBD2. The CDR3 contains 17 residues. J lost 4 bases, V lost 3 bases, and 5 bases had no gene match. CDR1 and CDR2 from the germline V gene are SGHNT and YYREEE (reference sequence). The DNA of the CDR3 is TGTGCCAGCAGCTATGGGACTAGCGGGAGGGTTCCAGATACGCAGTATTTT. It yields the protein CASSYGTSGRVPDTQYF.

This chain's CDR3 is CASSSGTGGLVDSPLHF. The DNA of the CDR3 is TGCGCCAGCAGCTCTGGGACAGGGGGGCTTGTGGATTCACCCCTCCACTTT. The gene calls are TRBV5-1 and TRBJ1-6, with TRBD1 matching over 11 bases. This CDR3 has 17 amino acids. Germline values: CDR1 SGHRS, CDR2 YFSETQ. J gave up 8 bases and V 3 bases, and 10 bases lay outside the gene matches.

The chain employs TRBV10-3 and TRBJ1-4; 9 bases align to TRBD1. Germline CDR1 reads ENHRY; CDR2 reads SYGVKD. This CDR3 is 14 amino acids long. Losses at the gene ends were 6 bases for V and 7 bases for J; bases not matched to a gene: 6. The CDR3 loop reads CAIRSTGGSEKLFF. The DNA of the CDR3 is TGTGCCATCAGGTCGACAGGGGGATCTGAAAAACTGTTTTTT.

With regard to this clone: This may stem from a read error, because a much larger clone lies one nucleotide away. The rearrangement uses TRBV7-8 and TRBJ1-1, with 7 positions matching TRBD1. Per the germline V gene, CDR1 is SGHVS and CDR2 is FQNEAQ. J was trimmed by 0 bases and V by 5 bases; bases with no gene match: 3. The CDR3 sequence is 14 residues long. The CDR3 DNA reads as TGTGCCAGCAGCCTGACAGGGATGAACACTGAAGCTTTCTTT. It yields the protein CASSLTGMNTEAFF.

This chain joins TRBV9 and TRBJ2-1; 8 bases align to TRBD2. CDR1 and CDR2 (germline): SGDLS, YYNGEE. The CDR3 runs to 16 residues. After removal of 4 bases from V and 9 bases from J, the junction contained 15 bases not matched to a gene. The CDR3 protein is CASSPSPGLVGSEQFF. CDR3 nucleotides: TGTGCCAGCAGCCCCTCTCCGGGACTAGTGGGGAGTGAGCAGTTCTTC.

J is TRBJ2-2 and V is TRBV6-5; 9 nucleotides line up with TRBD2. Germline loops: CDR1 MNHEY, CDR2 SVGAGI. The CDR3 loop spans 16 amino acids. Trimming removed 3 bases from V and 5 bases from J; junction bases left unmatched: 7. CDR3 region: CASSYTSGSPTGELFF. The CDR3 nucleotides are TGTGCCAGCAGTTATACTAGCGGGTCCCCTACCGGGGAGCTGTTTTTT.